Shown below are 9 T cell receptor beta chains from a single sample sequenced in a study of T-cell reconstitution after alpha-beta-depleted transplantation in children. Preparation of the TCRbeta library was carried out with unique molecular identifiers. TCRdb analysed the PCR reads with MiXCR anew, one entry per CDR3 protein. The table shows about 830,000 distinct CDR3 sequences, with under 20% occurring only once. Material: PBMCs, mostly from graft donor cells, obtained 360 days after TCRalphabeta/CD19-depleted stem cell transplant. These receptor sequences come from a male patient younger than 18 who had a stem cell transplant for acute lymphoblastic leukemia, so the T cells may come from the graft donor.

Here the CDR3 DNA reads TGCAGCGTTGGGGCTAGATCGCAGTATTTT. Translation: CSVGARSQYF. The J gene is TRBJ2-3, the V gene TRBV29-1; D is ambiguous. The ends were cut back, 4 bases at V and 10 bases at J, with 9 bases in the middle. The CDR3 runs to 10 residues. The V gene's germline CDR1 is SQVTM and CDR2 ANQGSEA.

V usage is TRBV6-1 and J usage is TRBJ2-5; 11 bases map to TRBD2. TRBJ2-1 matches the DNA end more closely, so the J call is doubtful. This CDR3 is built from 15 residues. Per the germline V gene, CDR1 is MNHNS and CDR2 is SASEGT. CDR3 DNA: TGTGCCAGCAGATCATTAGCGGGAGGGCCTGAGACCCAGTTCTTC. It is translated as CASRSLAGGPETQFF.

The table lists this clonotype with a few counts. The rearrangement links TRBV12-3 or TRBV12-4 to TRBJ2-1; D is perhaps TRBD1 (5 bases). Trimming removed 5 bases from V and 7 bases from J, with 15 bases in between. CDR3 length: 14 amino acids. CDR3 amino acids: CASSPYWGPNEQFF. CDR3 coding DNA: TGTGCCAGCAGTCCCTACTGGGGCCCGAATGAGCAGTTCTTC.

The chain carries TRBV7-9 and TRBJ2-1; D remains unclear. From germline, CDR1 is SEHNR and CDR2 FQNEAQ (reference sequence). CDR3 length equals 13 residues. V gave up 2 bases and J gave up 6 bases, with 8 bases separating them. The CDR3, as DNA: TGTGCCAGCAGCTTATTCGTGGCCAATGAGCAGTTCTTC. Encoded protein: CASSLFVANEQFF. The full variable domain, its missing parts supplied by reference TRBV7-9 and TRBJ2-1, is DTGVSQNPRHKITKRGQNVTFRCDPISEHNRLYWYRQTLGQGPEFLTYFQNEAQLEKSRLLSDRFSAERPKGSFSTLEIQRTEQGDSAMYLCASSLFVANEQFFGPGTRLTVL.

The V gene is TRBV7-8, the J gene TRBJ2-1; 7 nucleotides match TRBD1. The V and J ends lost 2 bases and 2 bases, in that order; junction bases with no gene match: 6. The germline V gene encodes CDR1 SGHVS and CDR2 FQNEAQ. This CDR3 has 16 residues. The DNA of the CDR3 is TGTGCCAGCAGCTTACAGCAAGGGGGCCCCTACAATGAGCAGTTCTTC. Amino acid sequence: CASSLQQGGPYNEQFF.

The chain employs TRBV14 and TRBJ2-3; 7 bases agree with TRBD1. CDR3 size: 16 residues. Germline-derived CDR1 and CDR2 are SGHDN and FVKESK. V trimming: 1 base; J trimming: 0 bases; junction bases outside the gene matches: 4. CDR3 protein: CASSQVDRDSTDTQYF. As DNA, the CDR3 is TGTGCCAGCAGCCAAGTCGACAGGGATAGCACAGATACGCAGTATTTT. The full variable domain, with the rest looked up from reference TRBV14 and TRBJ2-3, is EAGVTQFPSHSVIEKGQTVTLRCDPISGHDNLYWYRRVMGKEIKFLLHFVKESKQDESGMPNNRFLAERTGGTYSTLKVQPAELEDSGVYFCASSQVDRDSTDTQYFGPGTRLTVL.

This clonotype occurred a few times. V is TRBV3-1 and J is TRBJ2-2, with 10 bases matching TRBD2. The CDR3 contains 16 residues. V shed 7 bases, J shed 1 base, and the junction held 6 bases outside the gene matches. CDR1 LGHDT and CDR2 YNNKEL come from the germline V gene (reference sequence). CDR3 region: CASNRLAGGNTGELFF. The CDR3 DNA follows: TGTGCCAGCAATCGCTTAGCGGGAGGGAACACCGGGGAGCTGTTTTTT. Full variable domain (rest looked up from reference TRBV3-1 and TRBJ2-2): DTAVSQTPKYLVTQMGNDKSIKCEQNLGHDTMYWYKQDSKKFLKIMFSYNNKELIINETVPNRFSPKSPDKAHLNLHINSLELGDSAVYFCASNRLAGGNTGELFFGEGSRLTVL.

This clonotype occurred many times. This rearrangement joins TRBV9 to TRBJ2-3; TRBD2 matches at 9 bases. This CDR3 has 15 residues. The trim removed 4 bases at V and 2 bases at J, leaving 5 bases unmatched. In germline, CDR1 is SGDLS, CDR2 YYNGEE. The CDR3 nucleotides are TGTGCCAGCAGCCTACTAGCGGGCCTCACAGATACGCAGTATTTT. Residues: CASSLLAGLTDTQYF.

This clonotype turned up a few times. V usage is TRBV7-2 and J usage is TRBJ2-3; perhaps TRBD2 as D (5 bases). From germline, CDR1 is SGHTA and CDR2 FQGNSA. The CDR3 spans 15 residues. Trimming removed 3 bases at V and 1 base at J, with 11 bases between. The CDR3 nucleotides read TGTGCCAGCAGCTTTCGGCGGGCCCGCACAGATACGCAGTATTTT. It is translated as CASSFRRARTDTQYF.